These T cell receptor beta chains were read from a single sample in a study of OX40 agonist ivuxolimab in advanced cancers. Sequencing used immunoSEQ multiplex PCR; TCRdb keeps in-frame clones, though not all of them. The sample includes about 20,000 clones, about 93% of them seen just once. Sample: CD4+ or CD8+ T cells sorted from blood, taken in a trial of the OX40 agonist ivuxolimab. Every receptor here comes from an adult with an advanced solid tumor such as melanoma, head and neck, liver or kidney cancer. Each CDR3 is given with its conserved first and last residue.

V	J	CDR3
TRBV5-4	TRBJ2-1	CASSPIAGSSYNEQFF
TRBV2	TRBJ2-2	CASSVPLGGRGGELFF
TRBV29-1	TRBJ1-2	CSVILEGDNYGYTF
TRBV5-1	TRBJ1-1	CASSLTTGGTEAFF
TRBV7-8	TRBJ2-5	CASTERERSQETQYF
TRBV5-1	TRBJ2-1	CASSPYPRTSGAPLENEQFF
TRBV10-2	TRBJ2-7	CASSTSGTFYEQYF
TRBV30	TRBJ2-5	CAWTAGLGQETQYF
TRBV4-1	TRBJ2-5	CASSPSDGIQETQYF
TRBV10-3	TRBJ1-1	CAISESAGGGTEAFF